This entry lists 2 T cell receptor beta chains sequenced from one sample in a study of cytomegalovirus exposure and HLA in healthy donors. PCR was performed using 60 Vbeta and 13 Jbeta primers. Assay: immunoSEQ multiplex PCR; the TCRdb copy retains only in-frame clones and omits some. The sample shows 150,000 to 200,000 clones, over 75% of them seen only once. The material sequenced was PBMCs. Source of these receptors: a woman aged 30 to 39 in good health and CMV-seronegative.

For this clone: Other nucleotide sequences in the sample specify the same CDR3. V gene TRBV5-1 combines with J gene TRBJ1-1, with TRBD1 identical over 7 bases. V shed 3 bases and J 4 bases; nucleotides not matched to a gene: 3. CDR1 SGHRS and CDR2 YFSETQ come from the germline V gene. The CDR3 extends over 13 amino acids. The CDR3 DNA reads as TGCGCCAGCAGCTCGACAGGGACCACTGAAGCTTTCTTT. As protein: CASSSTGTTEAFF. The full variable domain, in which reference TRBV5-1 and TRBJ1-1 provide the parts outside the CDR3, is KAGVTQTPRYLIKTRGQQVTLSCSPISGHRSVSWYQQTPGQGLQFLFEYFSETQRNKGNFPGRFSGRQFSNSRSEMNVSTLELGDSALYLCASSSTGTTEAFFGQGTRLTVV.

V is TRBV28 and J is TRBJ1-5, with D unclear. With 7 bases removed from V and 5 bases from J, the gap between germline ends came to 9 bases. CDR1 and CDR2 (germline): MDHEN, SYDVKM. The CDR3 totals 12 residues. The CDR3 bases are TGTGCCAGCACCCCGGGGTATCAGCCCCAGCATTTT. Translation gives CASTPGYQPQHF.